The rows below give T cell receptor beta chains drawn from one sample of a study of blood T cells in healthy people across ages. One entry per CDR3 protein results from TCRdb running MiXCR on the 5' RACE reads. The table lists about 1.7 million distinct CDR3 sequences, under 30% of them singletons. The specimen was blood. Every receptor here comes from a woman aged 30 to 39 in good health. Both conserved end residues are part of each CDR3. The D gene is left open where the match is weak. The size of a clone is reported for some rows only, either as once, few or many, or as a class for expanded clones.

V gene	J gene	D gene	clone size	CDR3 DNA	CDR3 protein
TRBV4-1	TRBJ1-1	NA	NA	TGCGCCAGCAGCCAAGGACAGAAATATGAAGCTTTCTTT	CASSQGQKYEAFF
TRBV12-3/TRBV12-4	TRBJ1-5	NA	NA	TGTGCCACGCAATATAGCAATCAGCCCCAGCATTTT	CATQYSNQPQHF
TRBV6-5	TRBJ1-1	NA	NA	TGTGCCACCTCCCGGGACACTGAAGCTTTCTTT	CATSRDTEAFF
TRBV5-5	TRBJ2-1	NA	NA	TGTGCCAGCAGCTTGCCGATGAATGAGCAGTTCTTC	CASSLPMNEQFF
TRBV4-3	TRBJ2-1	TRBD2	NA	TGCGCCAGCAGCCAAGGGTACGGGGGGGGAGAGCCGTTCTTC	CASSQGYGGGEPFF
TRBV5-6	TRBJ2-5	NA	NA	TGTGCCAGCAGCTTCGACAGCCGGGGGGAGACCCAGTACTTC	CASSFDSRGETQYF
TRBV12-3/TRBV12-4	TRBJ2-1	NA	NA	TGTGCCAGCAGTTCCGTAAATGGCGATGAGCAGTTCTTC	CASSSVNGDEQFF
TRBV20-1	TRBJ1-5	NA	few	TGCAGTGCTAGAGCACCTGCCGGGCCGCCCCAGCATTTT	CSARAPAGPPQHF
TRBV20-1	TRBJ1-1	NA	NA	TGCAGTGCTAGAGTCCCCCAGGGGTTGAACACTGAAGCTTTCTTT	CSARVPQGLNTEAFF
TRBV12-3/TRBV12-4	TRBJ1-2	TRBD1	NA	TGTGCCAGCAGTTTAAGGCGACAGGGTGAGGGTGGCTACACCTTC	CASSLRRQGEGGYTF
TRBV12-3/TRBV12-4	TRBJ2-7	NA	NA	TGTGCCAGCAGTATCCAAATCGAGCAGTACTTC	CASSIQIEQYF
TRBV19	TRBJ2-7	TRBD1	NA	TGTGCCAGTAGTGAACCAGACAGGGGTAGAGTGCAGTACTTC	CASSEPDRGRVQYF
TRBV18	TRBJ2-1	TRBD2	NA	TGTGCCAGCTCATCCGGACTAGCGGAAAGAAATGAGCAGTTCTTC	CASSSGLAERNEQFF
TRBV5-1	TRBJ2-5	TRBD1	few	TGCGCCAGCAGGGTCCCGACAGGGTCGGGAGAGACCCAGTACTTC	CASRVPTGSGETQYF
TRBV11-2	TRBJ2-7	NA	NA	TGTGCCAGCAGCTTAGCCTCCGGGACTGTTACCTACGAGCAGTACTTC	CASSLASGTVTYEQYF
TRBV18	TRBJ2-5	NA	NA	TGTGCCAGCTCACCGATGGCCGAGACCCAGTACTTC	CASSPMAETQYF
TRBV7-2	TRBJ2-7	NA	few	TGTGCCAGCAGCTCCACTAGCTCTTTCTACGAGCAGTACTTC	CASSSTSSFYEQYF
TRBV7-2	TRBJ2-7	NA	many	TGTGCCAGCAGCTTAGACCTCTCGCGCTCCTCCTACGAGCAGTACTTC	CASSLDLSRSSYEQYF
TRBV7-8	TRBJ2-3	NA	few	TGTGCCAGCAGCTTAGATTCGGGGGGCCGAAGCACAGATACGCAGTATTTT	CASSLDSGGRSTDTQYF
TRBV6-1	TRBJ2-5	NA	few	TGTGCCAGCAGTCCAACCATGGCAGGGCAGACCCAGTACTTC	CASSPTMAGQTQYF
TRBV7-9	TRBJ1-6	TRBD1	few	TGTGCCAGCAGCTCGGCGACAGGGATGAACTCACCCCTCCACTTT	CASSSATGMNSPLHF
TRBV2	TRBJ1-4	TRBD1	few	TGTGCCAGCAGTGTGGAGGGGGCCTTTGAAAAACTGTTTTTT	CASSVEGAFEKLFF